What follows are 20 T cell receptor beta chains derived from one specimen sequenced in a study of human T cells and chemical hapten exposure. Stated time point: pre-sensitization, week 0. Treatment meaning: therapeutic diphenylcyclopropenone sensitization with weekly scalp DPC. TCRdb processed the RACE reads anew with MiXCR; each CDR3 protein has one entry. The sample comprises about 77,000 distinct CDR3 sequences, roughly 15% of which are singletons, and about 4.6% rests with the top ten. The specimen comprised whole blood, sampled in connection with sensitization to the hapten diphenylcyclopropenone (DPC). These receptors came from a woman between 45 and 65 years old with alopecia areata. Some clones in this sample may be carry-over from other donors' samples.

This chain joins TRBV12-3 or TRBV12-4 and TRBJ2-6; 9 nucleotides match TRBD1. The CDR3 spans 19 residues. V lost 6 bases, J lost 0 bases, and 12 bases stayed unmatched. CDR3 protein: CASRNARTGVLSGANVLTF. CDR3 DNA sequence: TGTGCCAGCAGGAACGCTCGGACAGGGGTTCTCTCTGGGGCCAACGTCCTGACTTTC.

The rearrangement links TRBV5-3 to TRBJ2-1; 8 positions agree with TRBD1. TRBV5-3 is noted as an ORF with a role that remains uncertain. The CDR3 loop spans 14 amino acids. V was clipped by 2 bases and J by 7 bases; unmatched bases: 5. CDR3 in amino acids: CARSFWTGRNEQFF. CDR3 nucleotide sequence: TGTGCCAGAAGCTTCTGGACAGGGAGGAATGAGCAGTTCTTC.

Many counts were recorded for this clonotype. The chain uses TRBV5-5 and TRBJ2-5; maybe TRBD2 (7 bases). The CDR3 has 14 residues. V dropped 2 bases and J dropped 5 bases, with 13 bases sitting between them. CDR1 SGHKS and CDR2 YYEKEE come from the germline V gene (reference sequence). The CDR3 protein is CASSLRTAGETQYF. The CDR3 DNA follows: TGTGCCAGCAGCTTAAGGACAGCGGGGGAGACCCAGTACTTC.

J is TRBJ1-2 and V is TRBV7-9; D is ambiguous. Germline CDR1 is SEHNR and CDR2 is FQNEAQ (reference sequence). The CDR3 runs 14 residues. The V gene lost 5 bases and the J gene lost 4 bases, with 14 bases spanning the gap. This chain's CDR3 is CASSRTSAAYGYTF. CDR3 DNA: TGTGCCAGCAGCCGGACGTCGGCGGCCTATGGCTACACCTTC.

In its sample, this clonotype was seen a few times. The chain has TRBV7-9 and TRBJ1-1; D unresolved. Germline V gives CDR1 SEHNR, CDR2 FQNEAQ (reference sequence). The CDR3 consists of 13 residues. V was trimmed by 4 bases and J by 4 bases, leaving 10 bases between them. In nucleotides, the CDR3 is TGTGCCAGCAGCTCAGTAGGTATCACTGAAGCTTTCTTT. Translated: CASSSVGITEAFF.

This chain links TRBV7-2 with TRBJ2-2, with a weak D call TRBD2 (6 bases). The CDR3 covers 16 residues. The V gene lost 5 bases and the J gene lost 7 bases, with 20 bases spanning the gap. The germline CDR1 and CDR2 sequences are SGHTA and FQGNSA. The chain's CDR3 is CASSRSVGSRVGELFF. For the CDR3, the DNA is TGTGCCAGCAGCCGTTCGGTCGGGAGTAGGGTCGGGGAGCTGTTTTTT.

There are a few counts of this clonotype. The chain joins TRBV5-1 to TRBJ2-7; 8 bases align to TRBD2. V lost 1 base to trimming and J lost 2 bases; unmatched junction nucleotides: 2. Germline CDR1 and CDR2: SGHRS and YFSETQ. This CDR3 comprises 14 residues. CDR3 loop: CASSLQRGTYEQYF. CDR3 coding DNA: TGCGCCAGCAGCTTGCAGCGGGGGACCTACGAGCAGTACTTC.

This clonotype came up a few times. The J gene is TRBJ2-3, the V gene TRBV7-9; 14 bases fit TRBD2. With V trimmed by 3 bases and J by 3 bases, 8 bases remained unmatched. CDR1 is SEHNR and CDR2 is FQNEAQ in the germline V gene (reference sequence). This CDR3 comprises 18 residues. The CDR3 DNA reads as TGTGCCAGCAGCTTCCCCCGTCGACTAGCGGGAGGGACAGATACGCAGTATTTT. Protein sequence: CASSFPRRLAGGTDTQYF. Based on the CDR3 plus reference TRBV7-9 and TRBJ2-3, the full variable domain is DTGVSQNPRHKITKRGQNVTFRCDPISEHNRLYWYRQTLGQGPEFLTYFQNEAQLEKSRLLSDRFSAERPKGSFSTLEIQRTEQGDSAMYLCASSFPRRLAGGTDTQYFGPGTRLTVL.

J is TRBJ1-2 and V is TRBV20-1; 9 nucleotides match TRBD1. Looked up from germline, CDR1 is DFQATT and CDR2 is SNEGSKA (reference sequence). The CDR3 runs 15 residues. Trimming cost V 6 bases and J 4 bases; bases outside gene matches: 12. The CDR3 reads CSASLTGGNGYGYTF. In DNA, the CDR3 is TGCAGTGCAAGCCTTACAGGGGGCAACGGCTATGGCTACACCTTC.

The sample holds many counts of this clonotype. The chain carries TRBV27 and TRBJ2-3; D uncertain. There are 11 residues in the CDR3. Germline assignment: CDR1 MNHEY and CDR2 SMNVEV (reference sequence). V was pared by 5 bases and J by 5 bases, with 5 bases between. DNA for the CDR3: TGTGCCAGCAGTGGGGTAGATACGCAGTATTTT. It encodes CASSGVDTQYF.

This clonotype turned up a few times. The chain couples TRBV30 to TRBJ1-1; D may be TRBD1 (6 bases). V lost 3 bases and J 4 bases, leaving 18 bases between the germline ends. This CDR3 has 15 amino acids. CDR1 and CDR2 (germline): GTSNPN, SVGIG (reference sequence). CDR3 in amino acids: CAWREAGVVGTEAFF. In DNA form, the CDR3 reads TGTGCCTGGAGGGAGGCAGGGGTCGTGGGCACTGAAGCTTTCTTT.

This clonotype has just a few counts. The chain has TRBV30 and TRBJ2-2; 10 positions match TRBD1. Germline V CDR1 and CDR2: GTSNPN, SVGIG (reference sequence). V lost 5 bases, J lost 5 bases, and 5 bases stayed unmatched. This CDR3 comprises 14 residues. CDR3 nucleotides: TGTGCCTGGGATGGACAGGGGGTTACCGGGGAGCTGTTTTTT. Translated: CAWDGQGVTGELFF.

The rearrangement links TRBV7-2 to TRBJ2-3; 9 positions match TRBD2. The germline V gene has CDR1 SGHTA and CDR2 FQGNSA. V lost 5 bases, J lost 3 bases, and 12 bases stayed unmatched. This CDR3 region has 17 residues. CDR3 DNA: TGTGCCAGCAGCCCGAGCCTACTAGCGGGTAGGACAGATACGCAGTATTTT. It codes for CASSPSLLAGRTDTQYF.

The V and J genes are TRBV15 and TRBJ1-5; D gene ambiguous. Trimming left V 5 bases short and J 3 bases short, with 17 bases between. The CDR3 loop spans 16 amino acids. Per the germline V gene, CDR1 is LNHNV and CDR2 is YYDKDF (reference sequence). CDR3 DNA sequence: TGTGCCACCAGCCTTGCGGGAGGGTTTGCCAATCAGCCCCAGCATTTT. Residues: CATSLAGGFANQPQHF.

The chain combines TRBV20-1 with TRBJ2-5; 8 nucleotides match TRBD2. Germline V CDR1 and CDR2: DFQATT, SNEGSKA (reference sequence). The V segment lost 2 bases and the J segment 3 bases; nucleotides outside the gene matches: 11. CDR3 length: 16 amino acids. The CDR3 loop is CSARYPLAAQKETQYF. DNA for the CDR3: TGCAGTGCTAGATATCCACTAGCGGCGCAAAAAGAGACCCAGTACTTC.

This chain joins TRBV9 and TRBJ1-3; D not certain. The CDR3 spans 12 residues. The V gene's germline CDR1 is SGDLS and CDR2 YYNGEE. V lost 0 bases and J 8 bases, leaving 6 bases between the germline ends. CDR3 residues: CASSVGGDTIYF. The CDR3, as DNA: TGTGCCAGCAGCGTAGGAGGTGACACCATATATTTT.

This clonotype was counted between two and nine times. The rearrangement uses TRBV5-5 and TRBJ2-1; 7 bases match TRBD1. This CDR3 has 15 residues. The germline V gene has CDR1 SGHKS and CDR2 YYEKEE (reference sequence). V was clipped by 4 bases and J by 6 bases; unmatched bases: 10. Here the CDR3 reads CASSPGQGVFNEQFF. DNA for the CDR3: TGTGCCAGCAGCCCGGGCCAGGGGGTTTTCAATGAGCAGTTCTTC.

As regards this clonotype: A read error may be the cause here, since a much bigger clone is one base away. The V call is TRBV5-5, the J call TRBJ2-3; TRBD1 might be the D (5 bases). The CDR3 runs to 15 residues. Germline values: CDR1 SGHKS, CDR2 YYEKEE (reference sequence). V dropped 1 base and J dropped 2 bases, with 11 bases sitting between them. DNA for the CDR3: TGTGCCAGCAGCTTGCTTGCAGGGCCCACAGATACGCAGTATTTT. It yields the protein CASSLLAGPTDTQYF.

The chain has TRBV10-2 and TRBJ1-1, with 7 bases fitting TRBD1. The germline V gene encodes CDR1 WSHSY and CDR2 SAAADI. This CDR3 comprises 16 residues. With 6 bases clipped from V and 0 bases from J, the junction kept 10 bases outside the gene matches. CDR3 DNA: TGCGCCAGCAGGAACCCCCAGGGGGTAATGAACACTGAAGCTTTCTTT. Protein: CASRNPQGVMNTEAFF.

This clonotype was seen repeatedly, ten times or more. The CDR3 nucleotides read TGCAGCGTTGGGTTCGCCTCCTACAATGAGCAGTTCTTC. This codes for CSVGFASYNEQFF. The rearrangement joins TRBV29-1 to TRBJ2-1; D ambiguous. The germline CDR1 and CDR2 sequences are SQVTM and ANQGSEA. V was shortened by 4 bases and J by 0 bases, with 7 bases between the two germline ends. This CDR3 has 13 residues.